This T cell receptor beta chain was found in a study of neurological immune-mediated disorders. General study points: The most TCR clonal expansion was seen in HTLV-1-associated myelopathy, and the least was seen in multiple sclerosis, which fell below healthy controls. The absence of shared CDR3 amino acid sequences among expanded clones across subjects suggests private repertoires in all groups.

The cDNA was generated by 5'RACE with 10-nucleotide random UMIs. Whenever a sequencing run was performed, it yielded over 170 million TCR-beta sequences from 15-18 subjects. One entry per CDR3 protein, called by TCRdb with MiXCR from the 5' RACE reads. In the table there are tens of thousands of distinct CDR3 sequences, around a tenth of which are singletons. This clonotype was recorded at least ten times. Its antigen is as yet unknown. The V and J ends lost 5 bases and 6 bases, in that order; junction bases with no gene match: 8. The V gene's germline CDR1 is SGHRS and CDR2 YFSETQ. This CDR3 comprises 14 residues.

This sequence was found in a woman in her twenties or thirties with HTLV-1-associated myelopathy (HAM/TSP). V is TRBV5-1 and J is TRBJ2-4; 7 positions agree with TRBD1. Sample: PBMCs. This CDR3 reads CASRPGTDVNIQYF. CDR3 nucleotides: TGCGCCAGCAGGCCTGGGACAGATGTAAACATTCAGTACTTC.